The 13 T cell receptor beta chains below come from one sample, sequenced in a study of blood T cell repertoires in COVID-19. Libraries were prepared by immunoSEQ multiplex PCR; TCRdb keeps only in-frame clonotypes and omits some of them. The sample lists 300,000 to 400,000 clones, approximately 90% seen once, with about 3.9% in the top ten. Sequenced: peripheral blood. Receptors originate from a woman aged 45-60 years with active or convalescent COVID-19.

V gene TRBV27 combines with J gene TRBJ2-2, with D tentatively TRBD1 (6 bases). The CDR3 loop spans 16 amino acids. The germline V gene encodes CDR1 MNHEY and CDR2 SMNVEV (reference sequence). The V end was cut by 6 bases, the J end by 9 bases, with 23 bases between. CDR3 nucleotide sequence: TGTGCCAGCAGACTTTCAACGACAGGCGGACACCGGGAGCTGTTTTTT. Translation gives CASRLSTTGGHRELFF.

The J gene is TRBJ2-3, the V gene TRBV24-1; 7 bases are a match to TRBD2. The length of the CDR3 is 14 residues. The junction had 5 bases not matched to a gene; V was cut back by 9 bases and J by 0 bases. Germline CDR1 and CDR2: KGHDR and SFDVKD. Here the CDR3 DNA reads TGTGCCACCTCGCCAGCGGGGAGCACAGATACGCAGTATTTT. Its translation is CATSPAGSTDTQYF.

The rearrangement links TRBV6-5 to TRBJ2-1; D possibly corresponds to TRBD2 (6 bases). V lost 0 bases, J lost 9 bases, and 15 bases lay in between. CDR1 and CDR2 (germline): MNHEY, SVGAGI. The CDR3 spans 15 residues. For the CDR3, the DNA is TGTGCCAGCAGTTACTCGGGCGGGAAAAGGGGTGAGCAGTTCTTC. This codes for CASSYSGGKRGEQFF.

V usage is TRBV27 and J usage is TRBJ2-7, with D possibly matching TRBD1 (6 bases). Germline CDR1 MNHEY, CDR2 SMNVEV (reference sequence). This CDR3 has 12 residues. Trimming removed 4 bases at V and 4 bases at J, with 8 bases between. CDR3 DNA sequence: TGTGCCAGCAGTTCACAGGGATACGAGCAGTACTTC. It yields the protein CASSSQGYEQYF.

The chain carries TRBV19 and TRBJ1-1; 9 nucleotides match TRBD1. After removal of 7 bases from V and 6 bases from J, the junction contained 6 bases not matched to a gene. Germline V gives CDR1 LNHDA, CDR2 SQIVND (reference sequence). The CDR3 length is 13 residues. Written as DNA, the CDR3 is TGTGCCAGTACCCAGGGACAGGGATCTGAAGCTTTCTTT. Translating gives CASTQGQGSEAFF.

V and J are TRBV3-1 (or the pseudogene TRBV3-2) and TRBJ1-2; possibly TRBD1 for D (5 bases). Per germline, CDR1 LGHDT and CDR2 YNNKEL (reference sequence). V lost 1 base, J lost 5 bases, and 26 bases lay in between. CDR3 size: 19 residues. CDR3 residues: CASSQGPRQAGRGAYGYTF. CDR3 bases: TGTGCCAGCAGCCAAGGCCCCCGGCAGGCAGGGAGGGGTGCGTATGGCTACACCTTC.

The chain couples TRBV10-3 to TRBJ2-7; possibly TRBD1 for D (6 bases). Germline-derived CDR1 and CDR2 are ENHRY and SYGVKD. Trimming removed 6 bases from V and 5 bases from J, with 11 bases in between. The CDR3 is 12 residues long. CDR3 sequence reads: CAIRMDSHEQYF. The CDR3 DNA follows: TGTGCCATCAGGATGGACAGTCACGAGCAGTACTTC.

The J gene is TRBJ2-3, the V gene TRBV10-3, with 9 bases aligning to TRBD2. Looked up from germline, CDR1 is ENHRY and CDR2 is SYGVKD. Trimming removed 4 bases from V and 4 bases from J; junction bases left unmatched: 3. The CDR3 has 14 amino acids. CDR3 residues: CAISAVAGADTQYF. In DNA, the CDR3 is TGTGCCATCAGTGCTGTAGCGGGAGCAGATACGCAGTATTTT.

The V and J genes are TRBV6-5 and TRBJ1-5, with TRBD1 matching over 10 bases. CDR3 length equals 14 residues. V shed 6 bases and J 3 bases; nucleotides not matched to a gene: 2. The germline V gene encodes CDR1 MNHEY and CDR2 SVGAGI. CDR3 coding DNA: TGTGCCAGCAGGGGACAGGGGAACAATCAGCCCCAGCATTTT. It is translated as CASRGQGNNQPQHF.

The chain uses TRBV11-1 and TRBJ1-2; the D is unclear. Trimming shortened V by 8 bases and J by 6 bases, and 13 bases separated the two germline ends. Germline CDR1 and CDR2: SGHAT and FQDESV (reference sequence). CDR3 length: 12 amino acids. The CDR3 coding sequence is TGTGCCAGCCGCGGGGATAGGGATGGCTACACCTTC. This encodes CASRGDRDGYTF. The full variable domain, with the rest looked up from reference TRBV11-1 and TRBJ1-2, is EAEVAQSPRYKITEKSQAVAFWCDPISGHATLYWYRQILGQGPELLVQFQDESVVDDSQLPKDRFSAERLKGVDSTLKIQPAELGDSAMYLCASRGDRDGYTFGSGTRLTVV.

The chain has TRBV5-5 and TRBJ1-3; D gene ambiguous. Trimming pared 0 bases from V and 0 bases from J, leaving 10 bases between. This CDR3 spans 16 amino acids. The germline V gene encodes CDR1 SGHKS and CDR2 YYEKEE (reference sequence). The CDR3 is CASSLAKASSGNTIYF. The CDR3 DNA reads as TGTGCCAGCAGCTTGGCCAAGGCTAGCTCTGGAAACACCATATATTTT.

The chain joins TRBV24-1 to TRBJ1-4; TRBD1 matches at 11 bases. Per the germline V gene, CDR1 is KGHDR and CDR2 is SFDVKD. The V segment lost 3 bases and the J segment 10 bases; nucleotides outside the gene matches: 3. The CDR3 length is 14 residues. The CDR3 loop is CATSDPGTGGKLFF. The CDR3, as DNA: TGTGCCACCAGTGATCCGGGGACAGGGGGAAAACTGTTTTTT.

This chain joins TRBV5-4 and TRBJ2-5, with D maybe TRBD1 (5 bases). There are 14 residues in the CDR3. The V end lost 1 base, the J end lost 2 bases, and 9 bases lay between the germline ends. CDR1 is SGHNT and CDR2 is YYREEE in the germline V gene (reference sequence). The CDR3 loop is CASSLRPGQETQYF. The CDR3 region has the DNA TGTGCCAGCAGCTTGAGGCCAGGGCAAGAGACCCAGTACTTC.